This T cell receptor beta chain stems from a study of blood T cell repertoires in COVID-19. Study as a whole: Sample material is recorded as cDNA or gDNA derived from T cells, B-cell-depleted T cells, or PBMCs.

In the authors' methods: From reference gene primer amplification, estimates of nucleated cell counts were derived. Only in-frame clones appear in the TCRdb table, and some are missing; sequencing was by immunoSEQ multiplex PCR. The V and J calls and clone size are taken from that table; D and trimming were inferred from the DNA. Of 200,000 to 300,000 clones listed, about 89% are singletons. The CDR3 consists of 16 residues. V shed 1 base and J shed 2 bases, with 9 bases lying between them. Germline CDR1 reads LNHNV; CDR2 reads YYDKDF (reference sequence). The chain couples TRBV15 to TRBJ2-6; weak D call: TRBD2 (5 bases). The sequence was obtained from a man aged 40-55 years who had recovered from COVID-19. The specimen sequenced was peripheral blood. CDR3 sequence reads: CATSRGADAGANVLTF. The CDR3 nucleotides read TGTGCCACCAGCAGAGGAGCGGACGCTGGGGCCAACGTCCTGACTTTC.